The clone carrying this TCR beta chain was observed at least ten times. The data derive from a study of T-cell reconstitution after alpha-beta-depleted transplantation in children. Construction of the TCRbeta library involved unique molecular identifiers. One entry per CDR3 protein, called by TCRdb with MiXCR from the PCR reads. Of approximately 200,000 distinct CDR3 sequences listed, 14% to 15% are singletons. V lost 5 bases, J lost 4 bases, and 12 bases lay in between. This CDR3 is built from 14 residues. This clonotype originated in a human donor who donated a stem cell graft to a child with acute lymphoblastic leukemia. The chain has TRBV12-3 or TRBV12-4 and TRBJ1-5, with D possibly matching TRBD1 (5 bases). The material sequenced was PBMCs from the stem cell graft donor, taken from the stem cell graft. CDR3 region: CASSVGLANQPQHF. Written as DNA, the CDR3 is TGTGCCAGCAGTGTGGGACTGGCTAATCAGCCCCAGCATTTT.